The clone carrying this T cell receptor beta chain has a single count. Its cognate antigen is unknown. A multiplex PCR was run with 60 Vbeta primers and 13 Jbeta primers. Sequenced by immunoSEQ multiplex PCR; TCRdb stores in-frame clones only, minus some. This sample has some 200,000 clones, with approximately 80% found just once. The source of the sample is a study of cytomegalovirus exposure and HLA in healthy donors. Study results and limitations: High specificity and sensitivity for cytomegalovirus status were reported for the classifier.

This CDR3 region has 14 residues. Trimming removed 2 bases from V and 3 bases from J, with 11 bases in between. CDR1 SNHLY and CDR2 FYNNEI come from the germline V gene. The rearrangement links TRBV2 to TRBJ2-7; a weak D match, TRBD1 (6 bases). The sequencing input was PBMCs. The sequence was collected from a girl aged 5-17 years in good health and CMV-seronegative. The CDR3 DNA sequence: TGTGCCAGCAGTGAACAGGGGATGGGCTACGAGCAGTACTTC. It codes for CASSEQGMGYEQYF.